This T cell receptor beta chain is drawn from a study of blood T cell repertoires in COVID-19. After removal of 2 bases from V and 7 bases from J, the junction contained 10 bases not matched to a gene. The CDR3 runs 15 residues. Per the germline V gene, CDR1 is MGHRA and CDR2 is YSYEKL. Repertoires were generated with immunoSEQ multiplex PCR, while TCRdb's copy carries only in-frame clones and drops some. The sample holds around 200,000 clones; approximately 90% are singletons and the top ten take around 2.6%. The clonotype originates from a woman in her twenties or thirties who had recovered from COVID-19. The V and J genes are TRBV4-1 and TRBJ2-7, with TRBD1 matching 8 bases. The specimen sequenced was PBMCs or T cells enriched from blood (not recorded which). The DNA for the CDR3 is TGCGCCAGCAGCCAACCCCGGACAGGGCCGGGTGAGCAGTACTTC. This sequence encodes CASSQPRTGPGEQYF.